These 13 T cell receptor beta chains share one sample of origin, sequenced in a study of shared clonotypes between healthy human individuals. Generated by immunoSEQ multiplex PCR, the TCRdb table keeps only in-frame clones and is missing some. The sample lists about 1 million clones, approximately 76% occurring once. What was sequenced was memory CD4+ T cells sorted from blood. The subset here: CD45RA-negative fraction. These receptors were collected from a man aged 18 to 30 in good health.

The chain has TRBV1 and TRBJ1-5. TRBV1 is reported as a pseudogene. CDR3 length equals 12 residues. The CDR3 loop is CTSSQSAQPQHF. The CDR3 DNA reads TGCACCAGCAGCCAGAGTGCTCAGCCCCAGCATTTT.

CDR3 coding DNA: TGTGCCAGCACTCGAACAGGGTACCAGTACTTC. Its translation: CASTRTGYQYF. The chain joins TRBV6-6 to TRBJ2-5, with D perhaps matching TRBD1 (6 bases). CDR3 length: 11 residues. From germline, CDR1 is MNHNY and CDR2 SVGAGI (reference sequence). Trimming left V 7 bases short and J 10 bases short, with 13 bases between.

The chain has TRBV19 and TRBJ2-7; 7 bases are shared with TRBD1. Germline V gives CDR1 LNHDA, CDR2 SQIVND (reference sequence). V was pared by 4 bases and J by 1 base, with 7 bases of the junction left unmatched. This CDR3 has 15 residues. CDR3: CASSRPRQGSYEQYF. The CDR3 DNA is TGTGCCAGTAGTAGGCCGCGACAGGGATCCTACGAGCAGTACTTC.

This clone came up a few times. In DNA form, the CDR3 reads TGTGCCAGTAGTATAGGATGGGTGACAGGGACCACTGAAGCTTTCTTT. Translating it yields CASSIGWVTGTTEAFF. This chain uses TRBV19 with TRBJ1-1; 7 nucleotides line up with TRBD1. V was clipped by 1 base and J by 4 bases; unmatched bases: 9. The CDR3 extends over 16 amino acids. Germline V CDR1 and CDR2: LNHDA, SQIVND (reference sequence).

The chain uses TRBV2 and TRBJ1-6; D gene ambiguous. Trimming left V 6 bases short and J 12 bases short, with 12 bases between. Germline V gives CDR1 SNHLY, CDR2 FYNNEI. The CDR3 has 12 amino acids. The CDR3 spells CASREGALPLHF. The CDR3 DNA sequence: TGTGCCAGCAGAGAGGGAGCATTACCCCTCCACTTT.

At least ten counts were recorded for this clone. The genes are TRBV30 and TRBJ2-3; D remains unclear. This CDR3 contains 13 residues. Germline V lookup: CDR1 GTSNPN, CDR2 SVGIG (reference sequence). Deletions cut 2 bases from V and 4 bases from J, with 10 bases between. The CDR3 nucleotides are TGTGCCTGGAGTCCCCCACCCGCAGATACGCAGTATTTT. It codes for CAWSPPPADTQYF.

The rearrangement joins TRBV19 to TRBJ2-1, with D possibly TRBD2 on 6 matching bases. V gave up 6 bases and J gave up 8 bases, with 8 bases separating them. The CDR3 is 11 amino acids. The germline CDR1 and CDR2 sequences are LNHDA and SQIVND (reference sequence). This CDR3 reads CASRGGYEQFF. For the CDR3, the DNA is TGTGCCAGTAGAGGAGGGTATGAGCAGTTCTTC.

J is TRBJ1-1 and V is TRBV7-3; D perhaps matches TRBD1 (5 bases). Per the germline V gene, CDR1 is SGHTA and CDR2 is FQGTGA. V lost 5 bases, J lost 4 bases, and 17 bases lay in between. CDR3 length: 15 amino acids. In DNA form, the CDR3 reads TGTGCCAGCAGCCCAATGGGCCGGGGGGGCACTGAAGCTTTCTTT. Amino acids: CASSPMGRGGTEAFF.

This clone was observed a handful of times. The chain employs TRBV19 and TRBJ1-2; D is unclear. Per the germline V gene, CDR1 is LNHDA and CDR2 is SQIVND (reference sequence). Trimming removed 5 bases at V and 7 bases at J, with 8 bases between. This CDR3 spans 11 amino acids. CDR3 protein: CASSVGTGYTF. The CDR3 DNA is TGTGCCAGTAGTGTCGGTACTGGCTACACCTTC.

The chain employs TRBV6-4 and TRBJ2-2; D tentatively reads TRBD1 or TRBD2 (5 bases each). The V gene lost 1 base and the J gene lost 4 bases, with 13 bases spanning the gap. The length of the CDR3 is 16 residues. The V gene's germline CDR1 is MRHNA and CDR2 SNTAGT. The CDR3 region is CASSDWAQGRTGELFF. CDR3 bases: TGTGCCAGCAGTGACTGGGCGCAGGGACGCACCGGGGAGCTGTTTTTT.

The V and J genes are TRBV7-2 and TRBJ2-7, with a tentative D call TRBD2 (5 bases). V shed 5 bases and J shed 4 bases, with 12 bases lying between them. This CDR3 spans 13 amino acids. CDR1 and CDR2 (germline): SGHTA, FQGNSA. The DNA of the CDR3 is TGTGCCAGCAGCCCCCCGGGAAGATACGAGCAGTACTTC. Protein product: CASSPPGRYEQYF.

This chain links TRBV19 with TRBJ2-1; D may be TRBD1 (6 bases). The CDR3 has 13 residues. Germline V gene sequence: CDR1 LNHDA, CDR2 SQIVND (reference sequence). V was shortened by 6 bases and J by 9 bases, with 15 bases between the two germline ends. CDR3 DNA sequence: TGTGCCAGTAGGGAACAGGGATCTGGTGAGCAGTTCTTC. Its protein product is CASREQGSGEQFF.

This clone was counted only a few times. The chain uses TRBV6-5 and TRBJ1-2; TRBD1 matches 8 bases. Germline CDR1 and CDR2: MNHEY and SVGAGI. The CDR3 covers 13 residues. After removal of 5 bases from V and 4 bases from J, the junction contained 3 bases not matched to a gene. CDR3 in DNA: TGTGCCAGCAGTCTGGACAGGGTCTATGGCTACACCTTC. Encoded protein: CASSLDRVYGYTF.